These T cell receptor beta chains were read from a single sample in a study of blood T cells in healthy people across ages. Via MiXCR, TCRdb re-called the 5' RACE reads, giving one row per CDR3 protein. The sample yields roughly 700,000 distinct CDR3 sequences, about a third seen once. What was sequenced was blood. The receptor source for this set is a woman of 80 years or more in good health. The CDR3 runs from the conserved cysteine through the conserved F or W. D genes are given only for firm matches. Expanded clones are given a class, and other clones once, few, many or no size at all.

D	V	length	size	J	CDR3	DNA
.	TRBV11-2	12	once	TRBJ2-1	CASSPSVPEQFF	TGTGCCAGCAGCCCCTCGGTTCCGGAGCAGTTCTTC
TRBD1	TRBV27	13	many	TRBJ1-2	CASSLDRFYGYTF	TGTGCCAGCAGCCTGGACAGGTTTTATGGCTACACCTTC
TRBD1	TRBV2	13	few	TRBJ1-1	CASTTGEFGEAFF	TGTGCCAGCACAACAGGGGAATTCGGTGAAGCTTTCTTT
.	TRBV7-2	14	.	TRBJ2-4	CASSLGTVKNIQYF	TGTGCCAGCAGCCTTGGGACCGTTAAAAACATTCAGTACTTC
TRBD2	TRBV9	15	.	TRBJ2-1	CASSVGRGGQETQFF	TGTGCCAGCAGCGTCGGGCGGGGGGGCCAAGAGACCCAGTTCTTC
TRBD2	TRBV12-5	15	many	TRBJ2-7	CASGGGVSATYEQYF	TGTGCTAGTGGGGGGGGGGTCTCCGCAACCTACGAGCAGTACTTC
.	TRBV6-5	12	few	TRBJ2-2	CASSSGVGELFF	TGTGCCAGCAGTTCAGGTGTCGGGGAGCTGTTTTTT
TRBD2	TRBV9	15	many	TRBJ2-1	CASSVGGGTYNEQFF	TGTGCCAGCAGCGTAGGGGGGGGGACCTACAATGAGCAGTTCTTC
.	TRBV7-9	12	.	TRBJ2-7	CASSKGEGEQYF	TGTGCCAGCAGCAAGGGGGAGGGTGAGCAGTACTTC
TRBD1	TRBV10-3	15	many	TRBJ2-1	CAISVSGTGTHEQFF	TGTGCCATCAGTGTCTCCGGGACAGGGACCCATGAGCAGTTCTTC
.	TRBV7-2	15	many	TRBJ2-3	CASTRGVAAADTQYF	TGTGCCAGCACTCGCGGGGTAGCGGCGGCAGATACGCAGTATTTT
.	TRBV7-2	15	.	TRBJ2-5	CASSLLYRMQETQYF	TGTGCCAGCAGCTTACTCTATCGGATGCAAGAGACCCAGTACTTC
.	TRBV12-3/TRBV12-4	13	.	TRBJ2-3	CASSRVTTDMQYF	TGTGCCAGCAGTCGTGTGACCACAGATATGCAGTATTTT
.	TRBV29-1	15	.	TRBJ2-3	CSAKPPAYNTDTQYF	TGCAGCGCCAAACCCCCAGCCTACAACACAGATACGCAGTATTTT
TRBD1	TRBV28	13	.	TRBJ1-2	CASRSQGAGGHTF	TGTGCCAGCAGGTCGCAGGGGGCGGGAGGCCACACCTTC
TRBD1	TRBV6-2/TRBV6-3	13	many	TRBJ2-7	CASRLTGDHEQYF	TGTGCCAGCAGATTGACAGGGGACCACGAGCAGTACTTC
.	TRBV6-1	14	many	TRBJ2-5	CASRVTGLIRTQYF	TGTGCCAGCAGAGTTACGGGCCTGATAAGGACCCAGTACTTC
TRBD2	TRBV30	13	.	TRBJ2-5	CAWTRRGGETQYF	TGTGCCTGGACCAGGAGGGGAGGGGAGACCCAGTACTTC
TRBD1	TRBV5-6	16	few	TRBJ1-2	CASSLRAGTGDGGYTF	TGTGCCAGCAGCTTGCGAGCCGGGACAGGGGACGGTGGCTACACCTTC
.	TRBV27	13	many	TRBJ1-4	CASSRKSGEKLFF	TGTGCCAGCAGTCGGAAGTCCGGCGAAAAACTGTTTTTT
TRBD1	TRBV6-1	14	few	TRBJ1-3	CASSDGTGGNTIYF	TGTGCCAGCAGTGACGGGACAGGTGGAAACACCATATATTTT
.	TRBV5-5	17	.	TRBJ1-1	CASSPSGGGRMGTEAFF	TGTGCCAGCAGCCCGTCGGGAGGGGGGCGGATGGGCACTGAAGCTTTCTTT
TRBD1	TRBV29-1	13	.	TRBJ2-5	CSVLGQGRETQYF	TGCAGCGTCCTCGGACAGGGACGAGAGACCCAGTACTTC
.	TRBV6-1	13	many	TRBJ1-2	CASSEAGVYGYTF	TGTGCCAGCAGTGAGGCAGGTGTTTATGGCTACACCTTC
TRBD2	TRBV7-3	16	.	TRBJ2-3	CATHRVAGGPPDTQYF	TGTGCCACACACAGGGTGGCGGGGGGGCCGCCAGATACGCAGTATTTT
.	TRBV6-6	16	once	TRBJ2-2	CASSRGGQGGTGELFF	TGTGCCAGCAGCCGAGGGGGGCAGGGGGGGACCGGGGAGCTGTTTTTT
TRBD2	TRBV5-1	14	many	TRBJ2-1	CASSSGLAGWEQFF	TGCGCCAGCAGCTCGGGACTAGCGGGGTGGGAGCAGTTCTTC
.	TRBV6-2/TRBV6-3	14	.	TRBJ1-5	CASSQAVGNQPQHF	TGTGCCAGCAGCCAAGCGGTGGGCAATCAGCCCCAGCATTTT
.	TRBV6-5	11	.	TRBJ2-1	CASSYGWEQFF	TGTGCCAGCAGTTATGGGTGGGAGCAGTTCTTC
.	TRBV5-1	16	.	TRBJ2-1	CASSFGSGSSYNEQFF	TGCGCCAGCAGCTTTGGATCCGGGAGCTCCTACAATGAGCAGTTCTTC
.	TRBV5-1	14	.	TRBJ1-2	CASSLAASSYGYTF	TGCGCCAGCAGCTTGGCAGCGTCCAGCTATGGCTACACCTTC
.	TRBV5-1	14	.	TRBJ2-7	CASSSPGTPSEQYF	TGCGCCAGCAGCTCCCCAGGGACACCCTCCGAGCAGTACTTC
.	TRBV30	13	many	TRBJ2-7	CAWRSNRVAEQYF	TGTGCCTGGAGATCCAACAGGGTAGCCGAGCAGTACTTC
.	TRBV20-1	15	many	TRBJ1-2	CSAWGSQEPNYGYTF	TGCAGTGCTTGGGGTTCACAGGAACCTAACTATGGCTACACCTTC
.	TRBV5-1	14	many	TRBJ2-5	CASSSGGPGQTQYF	TGCGCCAGCAGCTCGGGCGGCCCAGGGCAGACCCAGTACTTC
.	TRBV12-3/TRBV12-4	13	many	TRBJ1-1	CASSFHGPTEAFF	TGTGCCAGCAGTTTTCATGGTCCCACTGAAGCTTTCTTT
.	TRBV3-1	14	many	TRBJ1-2	CASSQVRARYGYTF	TGTGCCAGCAGCCAAGTAAGGGCCCGCTATGGCTACACCTTC
TRBD2	TRBV20-1	17	.	TRBJ2-4	CSARDLGGRFWRNIQYF	TGCAGTGCTAGAGATCTTGGCGGGAGATTCTGGCGGAACATTCAGTACTTC
.	TRBV2	13	many	TRBJ2-7	CASKGRGGDEQYF	TGTGCCAGCAAGGGTAGGGGGGGGGACGAGCAGTACTTC
TRBD1	TRBV3-1	15	.	TRBJ1-1	CASSQGAGGITEAFF	TGTGCCAGCAGCCAAGGGGCAGGGGGCATTACTGAAGCTTTCTTT
.	TRBV12-3/TRBV12-4	12	many	TRBJ1-2	CASSLQYYGYTF	TGTGCCAGCAGTTTACAGTACTATGGCTACACCTTC
TRBD1	TRBV7-3	12	.	TRBJ2-5	CASSSNRGRQYF	TGTGCCAGCAGCTCGAACAGGGGAAGGCAGTACTTC
.	TRBV29-1	14	few	TRBJ2-3	CSGGPSPSTDTQYF	TGCAGCGGTGGGCCTTCTCCTAGCACAGATACGCAGTATTTT
.	TRBV12-3/TRBV12-4	13	many	TRBJ1-1	CASSHPMSTEAFF	TGTGCCAGCAGTCACCCGATGAGCACTGAAGCTTTCTTT
TRBD2	TRBV7-3	15	many	TRBJ2-1	CASSQAGGANNEQFF	TGTGCCAGCAGCCAAGCGGGGGGTGCGAACAATGAGCAGTTCTTC
TRBD1	TRBV2	17	few	TRBJ2-7	CASSVRLVVTGGNEQYF	TGTGCCAGCAGCGTAAGACTGGTGGTGACAGGGGGCAACGAGCAGTACTTC
.	TRBV29-1	13	.	TRBJ2-5	CSVDESDGETQYF	TGCAGCGTTGATGAGTCCGACGGAGAGACCCAGTACTTC
TRBD2	TRBV6-1	19	many	TRBJ2-5	CASSRVGTSGGPPVVTQYF	TGTGCCAGCAGCCGGGTAGGGACTAGCGGGGGGCCCCCGGTCGTGACCCAGTACTTC
.	TRBV27	15	.	TRBJ1-2	CASSRELNGYYGYTF	TGTGCCAGCAGTCGGGAACTTAATGGCTACTATGGCTACACCTTC
TRBD1	TRBV28	17	.	TRBJ1-5	CASSSHSWTGSNQPQHF	TGTGCCAGCAGTTCTCACTCCTGGACAGGTTCCAATCAGCCCCAGCATTTT
TRBD2	TRBV11-2	16	many	TRBJ2-1	CASSLPSSGGPSEQFF	TGTGCCAGCAGCTTACCGTCTAGCGGGGGGCCCAGTGAGCAGTTCTTC
.	TRBV2	14	many	TRBJ2-7	CASSRGPYSYEQYF	TGTGCCAGCAGCCGCGGGCCCTACTCCTACGAGCAGTACTTC
.	TRBV7-2	14	.	TRBJ2-5	CASSLAGFGETQYF	TGTGCCAGCAGCTTAGCTGGGTTCGGTGAGACCCAGTACTTC
.	TRBV19	16	.	TRBJ1-1	CASSIGGEGGDTEAFF	TGTGCCAGTAGTATAGGTGGGGAGGGAGGGGACACTGAAGCTTTCTTT
.	TRBV20-1	15	many	TRBJ2-6	CSADGTPSGANVLTF	TGCAGTGCGGACGGGACCCCCTCTGGGGCCAACGTCCTGACTTTC
TRBD2	TRBV29-1	12	.	TRBJ2-7	CSAAGGPGEQYF	TGCAGCGCGGCGGGAGGGCCTGGCGAGCAGTACTTC
TRBD2	TRBV20-1	18	many	TRBJ2-7	CSADSRGGLAIPVGEQYF	TGCAGTGCTGATTCCAGGGGGGGACTAGCCATTCCTGTGGGCGAGCAGTACTTC